Listed below are T cell receptor beta chains from one sample, sequenced in a study of T cells in Graves' hyperthyroidism and ophthalmopathy. MiXCR, run by TCRdb on the multiplex PCR reads, gives a single entry per CDR3 protein. The repertoire holds about 260,000 distinct CDR3 sequences, with about a sixth as singletons. The sequencing input was blood. Receptor source: a woman in her late teens or twenties with Graves' ophthalmopathy. Each CDR3 is given with its conserved first and last residue. A D gene is named only where the DNA matches it firmly. Clone sizes are given selectively: once, few, many, or a class where the clone is expanded.

TRBV3-1	TRBJ2-7	many	NA	TGTGCCACCGGAGACCAGACCTACGAGCAGTACTTC	CATGDQTYEQYF
TRBV7-9	TRBJ2-5	many	NA	TGTGCCAGCAGCTTAGGCGTACTCCAAGAGACCCAGTACTTC	CASSLGVLQETQYF
TRBV20-1	TRBJ2-7	many	NA	TGCAGTGCTACCCCACAGATGGGGGAGCAGTACTTC	CSATPQMGEQYF
TRBV7-8	TRBJ2-1	many	TRBD2	TGTGCCAGCAGCTTACAACTAGCGGGAGGGCAGGTTGAGCAGTTCTTC	CASSLQLAGGQVEQFF
TRBV10-2	TRBJ2-7	NA	TRBD1	TGCGCCAGCAGTGAGGGACAGGGTCTTTACGAGCAGTACTTC	CASSEGQGLYEQYF
TRBV27	TRBJ1-1	many	TRBD1	TGTGCCAGCAGTCCAGACAGGGGGCGCAACACTGAAGCTTTCTTT	CASSPDRGRNTEAFF
TRBV6-1	TRBJ2-1	many	TRBD2	TGTGCCAGCAGGCCGAGACTAGCGGGGAACAATGAGCAGTTCTTC	CASRPRLAGNNEQFF
TRBV27	TRBJ2-5	many	NA	TGTGCCAGCAGTCGTCTGTACCAAGAGACCCAGTACTTC	CASSRLYQETQYF
TRBV28	TRBJ1-2	many	TRBD1	TGTGCCAGCAGCCAGGGACAGAACTATGGCTACACCTTC	CASSQGQNYGYTF
TRBV28	TRBJ1-1	NA	NA	TGTGCCAGCAGGGAGGCCACTGAAGCTTTCTTT	CASREATEAFF
TRBV19	TRBJ1-2	few	NA	TGTGCCAGTAGTATTTCCTCAGGGTTATGGGGCTACACCTTC	CASSISSGLWGYTF